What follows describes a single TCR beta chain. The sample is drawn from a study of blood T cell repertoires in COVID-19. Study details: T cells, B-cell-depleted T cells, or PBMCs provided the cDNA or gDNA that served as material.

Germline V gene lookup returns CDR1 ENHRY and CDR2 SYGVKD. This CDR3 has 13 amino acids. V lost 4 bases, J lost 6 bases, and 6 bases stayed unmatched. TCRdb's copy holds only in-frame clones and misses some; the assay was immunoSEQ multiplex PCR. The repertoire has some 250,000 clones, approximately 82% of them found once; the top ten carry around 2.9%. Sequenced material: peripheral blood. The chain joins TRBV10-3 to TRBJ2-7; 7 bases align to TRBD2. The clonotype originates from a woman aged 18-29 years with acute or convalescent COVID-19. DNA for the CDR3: TGTGCCATCAGTGTGGGAGGGGTTGGCGAGCAGTACTTC. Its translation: CAISVGGVGEQYF.